Listed here are 31 T cell receptor beta chains from one sample, sequenced in a study of blood T cell repertoires in COVID-19. Here immunoSEQ multiplex PCR was the method, and the copy in TCRdb shows in-frame clones only, minus some. Here the sample spans 150,000 to 200,000 clones, around nine tenths being singletons. Sequenced: peripheral blood. These receptors all come from a man between 18 and 35 years old with active or convalescent COVID-19.

The chain recombines TRBV30 with TRBJ2-3, with 14 nucleotides matching TRBD2. This CDR3 is built from 16 residues. V lost 4 bases and J lost 6; bases outside the gene matches: 9. The germline CDR1 and CDR2 sequences are GTSNPN and SVGIG (reference sequence). The chain's CDR3 is CAWNPGLAGGTDTQYF. The CDR3 nucleotides are TGTGCCTGGAACCCCGGACTAGCGGGAGGAACCGATACGCAGTATTTT.

The chain joins TRBV18 to TRBJ2-1; no firm D call. V was pared by 3 bases and J by 5 bases, with 14 bases between. The germline V gene encodes CDR1 KGHSH and CDR2 LQKENI. This CDR3 has 15 residues. In DNA, the CDR3 is TGTGCCAGCTCACCCAGGATCGTGGTTGACAATGAGCAGTTCTTC. Translated: CASSPRIVVDNEQFF.

The J gene is TRBJ1-2, the V gene TRBV5-4, with a possible D match to TRBD1 (6 bases). The CDR3 loop spans 14 amino acids. From germline, CDR1 is SGHNT and CDR2 YYREEE (reference sequence). V was shortened by 3 bases and J by 2 bases, with 11 bases between the two germline ends. In DNA, the CDR3 is TGTGCCAGCAGCTGGCGGACAGACAACTATGGCTACACCTTC. Translating it yields CASSWRTDNYGYTF.

The chain couples TRBV10-3 to TRBJ1-2; D is uncertain. V lost 0 bases, J lost 10 bases, and 6 bases lay in between. CDR1 and CDR2 (germline): ENHRY, SYGVKD. This CDR3 has 11 residues. CDR3: CAISESSFYTF. As DNA, the CDR3 is TGTGCCATCAGTGAGTCGAGCTTCTACACCTTC.

This clone was recorded once. The chain employs TRBV11-3 and TRBJ1-1; D gene ambiguous. CDR1 and CDR2 from the germline V gene are SGHNT and YENEEA. V lost 1 base and J 6 bases, leaving 15 bases between the germline ends. This CDR3 contains 15 residues. The CDR3 region is CASSLAFAGNAEAFF. The CDR3 coding sequence is TGTGCCAGCAGCTTAGCATTTGCGGGTAACGCTGAAGCTTTCTTT.

The chain carries TRBV5-1 and TRBJ2-7, with TRBD2 matching 11 bases. The V and J ends lost 4 bases and 4 bases, in that order; junction bases with no gene match: 7. The CDR3 covers 15 residues. Germline loops: CDR1 SGHRS, CDR2 YFSETQ. This CDR3 is CASSPGTSGLYEQYF. The CDR3 DNA reads TGCGCCAGCAGCCCCGGGACTAGCGGATTATACGAGCAGTACTTC.

The CDR3 DNA reads TGCGCCAGCAGCTCCGGAAACAGGGAAGGCTCTGGAAACACCATATATTTT. This gives the protein CASSSGNREGSGNTIYF. The J gene is TRBJ1-3, the V gene TRBV5-1; a possible D gene is TRBD1 (6 bases). The CDR3 is 17 residues long. Germline loops: CDR1 SGHRS, CDR2 YFSETQ. The ends were cut back, 3 bases at V and 0 bases at J, with 16 bases in the middle.

The CDR3 nucleotides are TGTGCCAGCAGTAAGCTATGGGAGGGGTGGTTAGCGGGAGAAGCCAAAAACATTCAGTACTTC. It yields the protein CASSKLWEGWLAGEAKNIQYF. The chain employs TRBV6-2 or TRBV6-3 and TRBJ2-4; 9 bases agree with TRBD2. Germline trimming cut 5 bases from V and 0 bases from J; bases unmatched to any gene: 20. Germline CDR1 is MNHEY and CDR2 is SVGEGT. The CDR3 covers 21 residues.

The chain joins TRBV27 to TRBJ1-1, with a tentative D call TRBD1 (5 bases). With 3 bases removed from V and 2 bases from J, the gap between germline ends came to 13 bases. The germline CDR1 and CDR2 sequences are MNHEY and SMNVEV (reference sequence). The CDR3 totals 15 residues. The CDR3 spells CASSLKRGENTEAFF. DNA for the CDR3: TGTGCCAGCAGTTTGAAAAGGGGCGAAAACACTGAAGCTTTCTTT.

The V gene is TRBV5-4, the J gene TRBJ2-1; D remains ambiguous. CDR3 length: 15 residues. Trimming left V 4 bases short and J 0 bases short, with 11 bases between. CDR1 SGHNT and CDR2 YYREEE come from the germline V gene (reference sequence). CDR3 in amino acids: CASSTDLSSYNEQFF. In DNA form, the CDR3 reads TGTGCCAGCAGCACCGACTTGAGCTCCTACAATGAGCAGTTCTTC.

The rearrangement links TRBV3-1 (or the pseudogene TRBV3-2) to TRBJ2-7, with 9 bases lining up with TRBD2. The CDR3 is 15 amino acids. Trimming at V came to 4 bases and at J to 3 bases, leaving 7 bases not matched to a gene. The germline V gene encodes CDR1 LGHDT and CDR2 YNNKEL (reference sequence). The CDR3 coding sequence is TGTGCCAGCAGCCCTCCTAGCGGGGCTTACTACGAGCAGTACTTC. Protein sequence: CASSPPSGAYYEQYF.

V is TRBV7-2 and J is TRBJ2-5; TRBD2 matches at 10 bases. Germline-derived CDR1 and CDR2 are SGHTA and FQGNSA. V lost 4 bases, J lost 5 bases, and 4 bases stayed unmatched. The CDR3 is 14 amino acids. In DNA form, the CDR3 reads TGTGCCAGCAGCTCTAGACTAGCGGGTGAGACCCAGTACTTC. It encodes CASSSRLAGETQYF. Looking up the rest from reference TRBV7-2 and TRBJ2-5 gives the full variable domain: GAGVSQSPSNKVTEKGKDVELRCDPISGHTALYWYRQSLGQGLEFLIYFQGNSAPDKSGLPSDRFSAERTGGSVSTLTIQRTQQEDSAVYLCASSSRLAGETQYFGPGTRLLVL.

The CDR3 reads CAITGSPGQGMNTEAFF. In DNA form, the CDR3 reads TGTGCCATCACTGGGTCCCCGGGACAGGGGATGAACACTGAAGCTTTCTTT. The chain couples TRBV10-3 to TRBJ1-1; 10 bases align to TRBD1. V shed 7 bases, J shed 0 bases, and the junction held 11 bases outside the gene matches. CDR1 ENHRY and CDR2 SYGVKD come from the germline V gene. The CDR3 extends over 17 amino acids.

The chain recombines TRBV29-1 with TRBJ1-5; no clear D gene. The CDR3 covers 13 residues. The germline V and J ends were trimmed by 2 bases and 6 bases, with 11 bases remaining between them. CDR1 is SQVTM, CDR2 ANQGSEA, per germline. Here the CDR3 reads CSVETQAGQPQHF. In DNA, the CDR3 is TGCAGCGTTGAAACCCAGGCTGGTCAGCCCCAGCATTTT.

The chain carries TRBV9 and TRBJ1-6; D may be TRBD1 (6 bases). This CDR3 contains 17 residues. Germline assignment: CDR1 SGDLS and CDR2 YYNGEE. V was shortened by 4 bases and J by 8 bases, with 22 bases between the two germline ends. CDR3 coding DNA: TGTGCCAGCAGCCAGGGGCTCCTGGCCAACTACTATTCACCCCTCCACTTT. Protein product: CASSQGLLANYYSPLHF.

J is TRBJ1-1 and V is TRBV27, with D tentatively TRBD1 (6 bases). The germline V gene has CDR1 MNHEY and CDR2 SMNVEV (reference sequence). The CDR3 covers 13 residues. The germline V and J ends were trimmed by 3 bases and 4 bases, with 9 bases remaining between them. CDR3 amino acids: CASSLGASTEAFF. DNA for the CDR3: TGTGCCAGCAGTTTGGGGGCTAGCACTGAAGCTTTCTTT.

The chain recombines TRBV10-3 with TRBJ1-2; 7 bases line up with TRBD1. V lost 0 bases and J lost 1; bases outside the gene matches: 8. CDR1 ENHRY and CDR2 SYGVKD come from the germline V gene. The CDR3 covers 17 residues. CDR3 region: CAISESVWDSDNYGYTF. The DNA for the CDR3 is TGTGCCATCAGTGAGTCTGTATGGGACAGTGATAACTATGGCTACACCTTC.

The genes are TRBV27 and TRBJ2-3; 10 nucleotides line up with TRBD2. Losses at the gene ends were 5 bases for V and 7 bases for J; bases not matched to a gene: 6. Germline-derived CDR1 and CDR2 are MNHEY and SMNVEV (reference sequence). The CDR3 sequence is 14 residues long. This CDR3 reads CASSKAGGPHTQYF. The CDR3 DNA sequence: TGTGCCAGCAGTAAAGCGGGGGGGCCCCATACGCAGTATTTT.

This sequence joins TRBV20-1 and TRBJ2-7; 7 nucleotides line up with TRBD2. The CDR3 is 14 amino acids. Germline loops: CDR1 DFQATT, CDR2 SNEGSKA (reference sequence). Trimming cost V 3 bases and J 0 bases; bases outside gene matches: 5. The CDR3 DNA reads TGCAGTGCTAGTCGGCGGGAGAGCTCCTACGAGCAGTACTTC. Its protein is CSASRRESSYEQYF.

The CDR3, as DNA: TGTGCCAGCAGCTCCGGAGGACTCTCTGGAAACACCATATATTTT. It is translated as CASSSGGLSGNTIYF. The genes are TRBV13 and TRBJ1-3; no clear D. CDR1 and CDR2 (germline): PRHDT, FYEKMQ (reference sequence). V dropped 4 bases and J dropped 0 bases, with 10 bases sitting between them. CDR3 size: 15 residues.

The rearrangement uses TRBV19 and TRBJ1-3; no definite D call. V was cut by 5 bases and J by 2 bases, with 10 bases left in between. The CDR3 is made up of 14 amino acids. Germline lookup yields CDR1 LNHDA and CDR2 SQIVND (reference sequence). In DNA form, the CDR3 reads TGTGCCAGTAGTTCGCGAGGCCCTGGAAACACCATATATTTT. This sequence encodes CASSSRGPGNTIYF.

This rearrangement joins TRBV2 to TRBJ2-5; 10 positions match TRBD2. This CDR3 is built from 16 residues. In germline, CDR1 is SNHLY, CDR2 FYNNEI. The trim removed 0 bases at V and 5 bases at J, leaving 6 bases unmatched. CDR3 protein: CASSEASGGARETQYF. The CDR3 coding sequence is TGTGCCAGCAGTGAAGCGAGCGGGGGGGCCCGGGAGACCCAGTACTTC.

This CDR3 is CASSPASGGAFRSGELFF. In DNA form, the CDR3 reads TGTGCCAGCAGCCCCGCTAGCGGGGGGGCCTTTAGGAGCGGGGAGCTGTTTTTT. The rearrangement links TRBV3-1 (or the pseudogene TRBV3-2) to TRBJ2-2; 12 bases agree with TRBD2. The V segment lost 4 bases and the J segment 7 bases; nucleotides outside the gene matches: 13. There are 18 residues in the CDR3. Germline-derived CDR1 and CDR2 are LGHDT and YNNKEL (reference sequence).

The genes are TRBV5-1 and TRBJ1-2, with a tentative D call TRBD1 (6 bases). The V end lost 2 bases, the J end lost 4 bases, and 12 bases lay between the germline ends. This CDR3 contains 14 residues. Germline V gene lookup returns CDR1 SGHRS and CDR2 YFSETQ. The CDR3 nucleotides are TGCGCCAGCAGCTTAGGGACACCACGCTATGGCTACACCTTC. Residues: CASSLGTPRYGYTF.

This sequence joins TRBV2 and TRBJ1-1, with D maybe TRBD1 (5 bases). With 7 bases removed from V and 12 bases from J, the gap between germline ends came to 18 bases. This CDR3 contains 12 residues. The germline gives CDR1 SNHLY, CDR2 FYNNEI. The CDR3 region is CASTLSGWGTFF. For the CDR3, the DNA is TGTGCCAGCACACTAAGCGGGTGGGGGACTTTCTTT.

The V gene is TRBV9, the J gene TRBJ1-6, with a tentative D call TRBD1 (5 bases). The CDR3 is 15 amino acids. V lost 4 bases and J lost 7, with 15 bases in between. Germline CDR1 and CDR2: SGDLS and YYNGEE. This CDR3 reads CASSPVGQSNSPLHF. CDR3 sequence (DNA): TGTGCCAGCAGCCCCGTGGGGCAGTCAAATTCACCCCTCCACTTT.

This chain connects TRBV11-2 to TRBJ1-2; TRBD1 aligns across 8 bases. The V segment lost 3 bases and the J segment 8 bases; nucleotides outside the gene matches: 5. The germline gives CDR1 SGHAT, CDR2 FQNNGV. The CDR3 covers 13 residues. The CDR3 nucleotides are TGTGCCAGCAGCTTCGGACAGGGTGGCGGCTACACCTTC. It is translated as CASSFGQGGGYTF. The whole variable domain, filled in from reference TRBV11-2 and TRBJ1-2, reads EAGVAQSPRYKIIEKRQSVAFWCNPISGHATLYWYQQILGQGPKLLIQFQNNGVVDDSQLPKDRFSAERLKGVDSTLKIQPAKLEDSAVYLCASSFGQGGGYTFGSGTRLTVV.

This chain connects TRBV6-1 to TRBJ1-2, with D possibly TRBD1 on 5 matching bases. From germline, CDR1 is MNHNS and CDR2 SASEGT. CDR3 length: 15 amino acids. V lost 10 bases, J lost 5 bases, and 23 bases lay in between. Written as DNA, the CDR3 is TGTGCCATCTACCAAAAAGCAGGGAAGGCGTATGGCTACACCTTC. Amino acids: CAIYQKAGKAYGYTF.

This chain uses TRBV5-1 with TRBJ1-1; 11 nucleotides line up with TRBD1. V shed 7 bases, J shed 7 bases, and the junction held 12 bases outside the gene matches. The CDR3 is 15 residues long. Germline assignment: CDR1 SGHRS and CDR2 YFSETQ. The CDR3 nucleotides read TGCGCCAGCGGCCACCGGACAGGGGGCAGCGGTGAAGCTTTCTTT. Translation gives CASGHRTGGSGEAFF.

V usage is TRBV6-5 and J usage is TRBJ1-6; possible D gene TRBD1, 6 bases. The V end was cut by 6 bases, the J end by 7 bases, with 16 bases between. This CDR3 region has 15 residues. Germline CDR1 MNHEY, CDR2 SVGAGI. CDR3 residues: CASRRGQLYNSPLHF. The CDR3 coding sequence is TGTGCCAGCAGGCGTGGACAGCTATACAATTCACCCCTCCACTTT.

The chain links TRBV28 to TRBJ2-5; 7 bases line up with TRBD1. CDR3 length: 14 amino acids. V dropped 6 bases and J dropped 5; count of bases not matched to a gene: 9. Germline CDR1 is MDHEN and CDR2 is SYDVKM. CDR3 coding DNA: TGTGCCAGCAGCCGCCGACAGGGTATGGAGACCCAGTACTTC. Encoded protein: CASSRRQGMETQYF.